This T cell receptor beta chain appears in the sequencing data of a study of blood T cell repertoires in COVID-19. The CDR3 covers 14 residues. V gave up 0 bases and J gave up 5 bases; unmatched junction bases: 4. CDR1 is SGHTS, CDR2 YDEGEE, per germline. Per the study methods: Counts of nucleated cells, estimated from reference gene primer amplification, were obtained. Data came from immunoSEQ multiplex PCR; TCRdb stores just in-frame clones and leaves some out. The V and J calls and clone size were taken over from that table, and D and trimming were inferred from the DNA. Seen here are roughly 520,000 clones, roughly 90% observed once, and the top ten hold 1.5% to 2%.

V and J are TRBV5-8 and TRBJ1-2, with 7 bases fitting TRBD1. The sequenced sample was PBMCs or T cells enriched from blood (not recorded which). The receptor was derived from a woman aged 40-49 years who had recovered from COVID-19. The CDR3 reads CASSLAGRGYGYTF. CDR3 sequence (DNA): TGTGCCAGCAGCTTGGCCGGCAGGGGGTATGGCTACACCTTC.